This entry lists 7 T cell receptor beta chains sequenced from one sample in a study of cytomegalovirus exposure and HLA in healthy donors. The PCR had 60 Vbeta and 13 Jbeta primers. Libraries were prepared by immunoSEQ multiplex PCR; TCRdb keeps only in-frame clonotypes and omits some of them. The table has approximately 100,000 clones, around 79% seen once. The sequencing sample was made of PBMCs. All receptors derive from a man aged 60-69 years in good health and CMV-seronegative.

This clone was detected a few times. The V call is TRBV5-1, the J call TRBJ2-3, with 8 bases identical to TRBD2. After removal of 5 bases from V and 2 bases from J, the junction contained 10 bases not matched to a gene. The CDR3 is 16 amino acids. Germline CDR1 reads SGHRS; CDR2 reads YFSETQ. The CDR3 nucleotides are TGCGCCAGCAGGCCGAGCGGGGGCGCCACCACAGATACGCAGTATTTT. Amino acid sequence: CASRPSGGATTDTQYF.

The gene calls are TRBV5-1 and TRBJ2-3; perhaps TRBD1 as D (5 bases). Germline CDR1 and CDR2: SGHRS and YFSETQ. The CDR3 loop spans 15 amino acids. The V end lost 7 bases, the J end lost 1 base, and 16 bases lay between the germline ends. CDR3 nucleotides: TGCGCCAGCCGCAGGTTGATGGGGCGCACAGATACGCAGTATTTT. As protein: CASRRLMGRTDTQYF.

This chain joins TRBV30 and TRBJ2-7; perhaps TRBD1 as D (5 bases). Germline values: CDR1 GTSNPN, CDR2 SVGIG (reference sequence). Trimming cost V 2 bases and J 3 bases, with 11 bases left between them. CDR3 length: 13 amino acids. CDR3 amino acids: CAWSIGRDYEQYF. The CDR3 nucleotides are TGTGCCTGGAGTATTGGCAGGGACTACGAGCAGTACTTC.

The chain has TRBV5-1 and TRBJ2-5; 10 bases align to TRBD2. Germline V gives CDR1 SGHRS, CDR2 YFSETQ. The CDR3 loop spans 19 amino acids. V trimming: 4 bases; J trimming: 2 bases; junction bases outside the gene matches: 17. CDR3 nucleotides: TGCGCCAGCAGCCCCCGTGGCCCTAGCGGGGGCCCGGGTCAAGAGACCCAGTACTTC. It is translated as CASSPRGPSGGPGQETQYF.

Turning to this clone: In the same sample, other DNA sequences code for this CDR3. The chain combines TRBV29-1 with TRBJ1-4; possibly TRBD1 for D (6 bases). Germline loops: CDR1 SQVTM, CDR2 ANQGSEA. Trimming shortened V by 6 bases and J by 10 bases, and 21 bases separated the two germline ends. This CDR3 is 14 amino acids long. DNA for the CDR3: TGCAGCGTGGGACATGGGGGTGGGGGGGGAAAACTGTTTTTT. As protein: CSVGHGGGGGKLFF.

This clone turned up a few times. The CDR3 DNA sequence: TGTGCCAGCAGTTACTCTGCGGGGGCCTTCACAGATACGCAGTATTTT. Protein: CASSYSAGAFTDTQYF. The rearrangement links TRBV6-5 to TRBJ2-3; D possibly corresponds to TRBD2 (7 bases). V was cut by 0 bases and J by 2 bases, with 12 bases left in between. This CDR3 region has 16 residues. From germline, CDR1 is MNHEY and CDR2 SVGAGI.

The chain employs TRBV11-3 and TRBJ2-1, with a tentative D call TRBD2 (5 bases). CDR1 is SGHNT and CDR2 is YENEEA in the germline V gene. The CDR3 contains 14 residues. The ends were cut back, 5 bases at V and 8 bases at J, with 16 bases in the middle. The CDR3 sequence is CASSPSRNGDEQFF. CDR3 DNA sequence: TGTGCCAGCAGCCCCAGTCGGAACGGGGATGAGCAGTTCTTC.